This paragraph covers one T cell receptor beta chain sequence. This sample stems from a study of blood T cell repertoires in COVID-19. Study-level information: Acute and convalescent COVID-19 samples came from the United States, Italy and Spain. From T cells, B-cell-depleted T cells, or PBMCs came the material, which was cDNA or gDNA.

Original processing notes: Reference gene primer amplification in the assay estimated nucleated cell counts. Libraries were prepared by immunoSEQ multiplex PCR; TCRdb keeps only in-frame clonotypes and omits some of them. That table furnishes V, J and clone size, whereas the DNA furnished D and trimming. The repertoire consists of approximately 140,000 clones, with 85% to 90% occurring once and the leading ten covering less than 2%. The V end was cut by 5 bases, the J end by 2 bases, with 16 bases between. The CDR3 loop spans 15 amino acids. Germline V lookup: CDR1 SGHRS, CDR2 YFSETQ. Sequences were obtained from peripheral blood. The TCR comes from a woman aged 55-70 years with acute or convalescent COVID-19. The chain employs TRBV5-1 and TRBJ2-5; maybe TRBD1 (6 bases). The CDR3 is CASRSPGHTQETQYF. As DNA, the CDR3 is TGCGCCAGCAGATCTCCGGGACACACGCAAGAGACCCAGTACTTC.